The rows below give T cell receptor beta chains drawn from one sample of a study of blood T cells in healthy people across ages. One entry per CDR3 protein, called by TCRdb with MiXCR from the 5' RACE reads. Of 1.8 million or so distinct CDR3 sequences listed, roughly two fifths are singletons. Sequences were obtained from blood. Source of these receptors: a human donor in good health. Both conserved end residues are part of each CDR3. Each record gives: V gene, D gene, clone size, J gene, CDR3 protein, CDR3 DNA. A D gene is named only where the DNA matches it firmly. Clone size, where shown, is once, few, many, or a class for clones that have expanded.

v_gene: TRBV3-1
d_gene: NA
abundance: NA
j_gene: TRBJ1-6
CDR3aa: CASSLGAGISPLHF
CDR3nt: TGTGCCAGCAGCCTTGGGGCAGGGATCTCACCCCTCCACTTT

v_gene: TRBV29-1
d_gene: NA
abundance: NA
j_gene: TRBJ1-1
CDR3aa: CSVYSWGFGAFF
CDR3nt: TGCAGCGTTTACAGTTGGGGGTTCGGAGCTTTCTTT

v_gene: TRBV4-1
d_gene: TRBD1
abundance: NA
j_gene: TRBJ1-2
CDR3aa: CASSLGQGTGYGYTF
CDR3nt: TGCGCCAGCAGCCTGGGACAGGGGACAGGCTATGGCTACACCTTC

v_gene: TRBV5-1
d_gene: TRBD1
abundance: NA
j_gene: TRBJ2-6
CDR3aa: CASTGGTGANVLTF
CDR3nt: TGCGCCAGCACAGGGGGTACTGGGGCCAACGTCCTGACTTTC

v_gene: TRBV12-3/TRBV12-4
d_gene: TRBD1
abundance: few
j_gene: TRBJ1-2
CDR3aa: CASSATGIHNYGYTF
CDR3nt: TGTGCCAGCAGTGCGACAGGGATACATAACTATGGCTACACCTTC

v_gene: TRBV28
d_gene: TRBD1
abundance: NA
j_gene: TRBJ2-3
CDR3aa: CASSPGQGIFWSDTQYF
CDR3nt: TGTGCCAGCAGCCCGGGACAGGGGATTTTTTGGTCAGATACGCAGTATTTT

v_gene: TRBV20-1
d_gene: TRBD1
abundance: NA
j_gene: TRBJ1-1
CDR3aa: CSAGSGDRKEAFF
CDR3nt: TGCAGTGCCGGTTCCGGGGACAGGAAGGAAGCTTTCTTT

v_gene: TRBV9
d_gene: NA
abundance: NA
j_gene: TRBJ1-1
CDR3aa: CASSILQANTEAFF
CDR3nt: TGTGCCAGCAGCATCCTACAGGCGAACACTGAAGCTTTCTTT

v_gene: TRBV5-1
d_gene: NA
abundance: few
j_gene: TRBJ1-5
CDR3aa: CASSLDAINQPQHF
CDR3nt: TGCGCCAGCAGCTTGGATGCAATCAATCAGCCCCAGCATTTT

v_gene: TRBV20-1
d_gene: NA
abundance: NA
j_gene: TRBJ2-7
CDR3aa: CSARDSYRYEQYF
CDR3nt: TGCAGTGCTAGAGACTCGTACCGCTACGAGCAGTACTTC

v_gene: TRBV29-1
d_gene: NA
abundance: few
j_gene: TRBJ1-2
CDR3aa: CSAPSPGDYYGYTF
CDR3nt: TGCAGCGCCCCTTCTCCAGGGGACTACTATGGCTACACCTTC

v_gene: TRBV2
d_gene: NA
abundance: once
j_gene: TRBJ1-2
CDR3aa: CASSEQGKGGYTF
CDR3nt: TGTGCCAGCAGTGAACAGGGCAAAGGCGGCTACACCTTC

v_gene: TRBV6-9
d_gene: NA
abundance: few
j_gene: TRBJ1-1
CDR3aa: CASTLQGPTEAFF
CDR3nt: TGTGCCAGCACCTTACAGGGTCCCACTGAAGCTTTCTTT

v_gene: TRBV29-1
d_gene: NA
abundance: NA
j_gene: TRBJ2-3
CDR3aa: CSGVKEITDTQYF
CDR3nt: TGCAGCGGGGTAAAAGAAATCACAGATACGCAGTATTTT

v_gene: TRBV9
d_gene: NA
abundance: NA
j_gene: TRBJ1-2
CDR3aa: CASSVRGSGYTF
CDR3nt: TGTGCCAGCAGTGTTAGGGGGAGCGGCTACACCTTC

v_gene: TRBV5-4
d_gene: TRBD2
abundance: few
j_gene: TRBJ2-5
CDR3aa: CASSRLAGLQETQYF
CDR3nt: TGTGCCAGCTCGAGGCTAGCGGGGTTACAAGAGACCCAGTACTTC

v_gene: TRBV13
d_gene: TRBD2
abundance: NA
j_gene: TRBJ2-7
CDR3aa: CASRTAGGPYEQYF
CDR3nt: TGTGCCAGCAGGACGGCGGGGGGCCCCTACGAGCAGTACTTC

v_gene: TRBV13
d_gene: NA
abundance: NA
j_gene: TRBJ2-5
CDR3aa: CASRYLGRETQYF
CDR3nt: TGTGCCAGCAGATATCTAGGGAGGGAGACCCAGTACTTC

v_gene: TRBV29-1
d_gene: NA
abundance: few
j_gene: TRBJ2-3
CDR3aa: CSVALPPSTDTQYF
CDR3nt: TGCAGCGTCGCTCTCCCACCTAGCACAGATACGCAGTATTTT

v_gene: TRBV7-2
d_gene: NA
abundance: NA
j_gene: TRBJ1-2
CDR3aa: CASSFVVGTYGYTF
CDR3nt: TGTGCCAGCAGCTTTGTGGTAGGGACCTATGGCTACACCTTC

v_gene: TRBV7-9
d_gene: TRBD1
abundance: few
j_gene: TRBJ2-1
CDR3aa: CASSSLDRARSNEQFF
CDR3nt: TGTGCCAGCAGCTCCCTTGACAGGGCCCGTAGTAATGAGCAGTTCTTC

v_gene: TRBV7-2
d_gene: NA
abundance: NA
j_gene: TRBJ2-3
CDR3aa: CASSWKIGGTDTQYF
CDR3nt: TGTGCCAGCAGCTGGAAGATAGGGGGCACAGATACGCAGTATTTT

v_gene: TRBV24-1
d_gene: NA
abundance: NA
j_gene: TRBJ2-1
CDR3aa: CATSEAEYNEQFF
CDR3nt: TGTGCCACCAGTGAAGCAGAGTACAATGAGCAGTTCTTC

v_gene: TRBV29-1
d_gene: NA
abundance: NA
j_gene: TRBJ2-5
CDR3aa: CSVGLDSPETQYF
CDR3nt: TGCAGCGTTGGACTAGATTCCCCAGAGACCCAGTACTTC

v_gene: TRBV20-1
d_gene: TRBD2
abundance: NA
j_gene: TRBJ2-5
CDR3aa: CSARALETSGRVQETQYF
CDR3nt: TGCAGTGCTAGAGCGTTAGAGACTAGCGGGAGGGTACAAGAGACCCAGTACTTC

v_gene: TRBV5-4
d_gene: TRBD2
abundance: NA
j_gene: TRBJ2-3
CDR3aa: CASSSLRERGDTDTQYF
CDR3nt: TGTGCCAGCAGCTCTCTCCGGGAGCGGGGAGACACAGATACGCAGTATTTT

v_gene: TRBV11-2
d_gene: NA
abundance: few
j_gene: TRBJ1-6
CDR3aa: CASSFQGNRSPLHF
CDR3nt: TGTGCCAGCAGCTTCCAAGGGAACCGCTCACCCCTCCACTTT

v_gene: TRBV10-3
d_gene: TRBD1
abundance: NA
j_gene: TRBJ1-4
CDR3aa: CAISGTGRAERFF
CDR3nt: TGTGCCATCAGTGGGACAGGGAGAGCGGAACGGTTTTTT

v_gene: TRBV6-6
d_gene: NA
abundance: NA
j_gene: TRBJ1-5
CDR3aa: CASSDSVSQPQHF
CDR3nt: TGTGCCAGCAGCGACTCGGTCAGTCAGCCCCAGCATTTT

v_gene: TRBV2
d_gene: NA
abundance: NA
j_gene: TRBJ1-1
CDR3aa: CASSPGPGMNTEAFF
CDR3nt: TGTGCCAGCAGTCCAGGTCCAGGGATGAACACTGAAGCTTTCTTT

v_gene: TRBV6-2/TRBV6-3
d_gene: NA
abundance: few
j_gene: TRBJ2-4
CDR3aa: CASRGKSKNIQYF
CDR3nt: TGTGCCAGCAGAGGCAAATCCAAAAACATTCAGTACTTC

v_gene: TRBV27
d_gene: NA
abundance: few
j_gene: TRBJ2-7
CDR3aa: CATQFGSLRTYEQYF
CDR3nt: TGTGCCACCCAGTTTGGCAGTCTGCGCACCTACGAGCAGTACTTC

v_gene: TRBV11-3
d_gene: NA
abundance: NA
j_gene: TRBJ1-1
CDR3aa: CASSSALGDTEAFF
CDR3nt: TGTGCCAGCAGCTCCGCCTTAGGGGACACTGAAGCTTTCTTT

v_gene: TRBV13
d_gene: TRBD1
abundance: once
j_gene: TRBJ2-5
CDR3aa: CASSPLDRDGGTQYF
CDR3nt: TGTGCCAGCAGCCCTCTGGACAGGGACGGGGGGACCCAGTACTTC

v_gene: TRBV5-1
d_gene: NA
abundance: NA
j_gene: TRBJ2-6
CDR3aa: CASSRGRVSGANVLTF
CDR3nt: TGCGCCAGCAGCCGGGGGCGGGTCTCTGGGGCCAACGTCCTGACTTTC

v_gene: TRBV15
d_gene: NA
abundance: NA
j_gene: TRBJ1-4
CDR3aa: CATSRDLMLGSNEKLFF
CDR3nt: TGTGCCACCAGCAGAGACTTGATGTTGGGATCTAATGAAAAACTGTTTTTT

v_gene: TRBV7-6
d_gene: NA
abundance: NA
j_gene: TRBJ2-1
CDR3aa: CASSPAVGAWEQFF
CDR3nt: TGTGCCAGCAGCCCAGCGGTAGGGGCGTGGGAGCAGTTCTTC

v_gene: TRBV12-3/TRBV12-4
d_gene: NA
abundance: NA
j_gene: TRBJ2-3
CDR3aa: CASSSFSRAGSDTQYF
CDR3nt: TGTGCCAGCAGTTCTTTCAGTCGGGCGGGTTCAGATACGCAGTATTTT

v_gene: TRBV30
d_gene: NA
abundance: NA
j_gene: TRBJ1-2
CDR3aa: CALTHSRYGYTF
CDR3nt: TGTGCCTTGACACACAGCCGTTATGGCTACACCTTC

v_gene: TRBV4-3
d_gene: NA
abundance: NA
j_gene: TRBJ2-7
CDR3aa: CASSQDLGGREQYF
CDR3nt: TGCGCCAGCAGCCAAGATCTCGGGGGGCGGGAGCAGTACTTC

v_gene: TRBV6-5
d_gene: TRBD1
abundance: NA
j_gene: TRBJ1-4
CDR3aa: CASSYSQGVGKLFF
CDR3nt: TGTGCCAGCAGTTACTCTCAGGGGGTCGGGAAACTGTTTTTT